This T cell receptor (beta chain) was observed in a study of T cell changes during pregnancy in multiple sclerosis. This clone was seen only once. The data were produced by immunoSEQ multiplex PCR, yet TCRdb's version contains in-frame clones alone and is incomplete. This table holds 37,000 or so clones, 90% found once. This CDR3 spans 21 amino acids. After removal of 0 bases from V and 2 bases from J, the junction contained 14 bases not matched to a gene. Germline CDR1 SGDLS, CDR2 YYNGEE. This sequence originates from a female donor with multiple sclerosis, enrolled in a pregnancy study. The chain uses TRBV9 and TRBJ2-2, with 12 nucleotides matching TRBD2. This sample comprised CD4+ T cells from peripheral blood mononuclear cells, obtained in the second trimester of pregnancy. The CDR3 DNA follows: TGTGCCAGCAGCGTAGGGTTGGATATTACTAGCGGGAGGAGTAACACCGGGGAGCTGTTTTTT. Its translation: CASSVGLDITSGRSNTGELFF.